This T cell receptor beta chain was found in a study of T cells in Graves' hyperthyroidism and ophthalmopathy. The study, taken as a whole, reports: For ophthalmopathy, model prediction preceded onset by a median about 6.2 months.

This clonotype was counted ten times or more. Its antigen is currently unknown. Amplification of TCR beta CDR3 regions used RNA as the template. A first-round RT-PCR of the TCR CDR3 used the HTBI primer set. One entry per CDR3 protein results from TCRdb running MiXCR on the multiplex PCR reads. The data show around 580,000 distinct CDR3 sequences, over 15% seen once. Graves' hyperthyroidism showing no ophthalmopathy progression within 18 months was considered stable. Based on clinical symptoms, serum thyroxine and TRAb, thyroid ultrasound and orbital computed tomography, diagnoses were reached. CDR3 length equals 13 residues. V was cut by 6 bases and J by 0 bases, with 7 bases left in between. From germline, CDR1 is MRHNA and CDR2 SNTAGT.

This chain connects TRBV6-4 to TRBJ2-3; no clear D. This TCR was sampled from a woman younger than 30 with Graves' hyperthyroidism. The sample consisted of blood. This CDR3 is CASSTGSTDTQYF. CDR3 in DNA: TGTGCCAGCAGCACCGGTAGCACAGATACGCAGTATTTT.